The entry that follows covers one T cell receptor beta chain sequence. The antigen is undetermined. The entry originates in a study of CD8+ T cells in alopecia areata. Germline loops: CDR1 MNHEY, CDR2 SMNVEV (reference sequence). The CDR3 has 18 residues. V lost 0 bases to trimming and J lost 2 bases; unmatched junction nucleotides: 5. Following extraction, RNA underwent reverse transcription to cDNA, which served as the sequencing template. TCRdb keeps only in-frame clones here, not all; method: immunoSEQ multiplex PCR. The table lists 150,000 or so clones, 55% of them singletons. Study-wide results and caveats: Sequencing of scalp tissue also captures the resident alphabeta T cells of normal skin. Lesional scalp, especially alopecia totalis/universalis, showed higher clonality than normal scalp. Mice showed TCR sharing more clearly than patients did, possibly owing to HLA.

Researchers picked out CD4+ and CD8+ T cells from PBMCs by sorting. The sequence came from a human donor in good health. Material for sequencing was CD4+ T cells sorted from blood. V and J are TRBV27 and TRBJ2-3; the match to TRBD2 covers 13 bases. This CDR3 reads CASSLSLAGGRNTDTQYF. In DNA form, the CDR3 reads TGTGCCAGCAGTTTATCACTAGCGGGAGGGCGAAACACAGATACGCAGTATTTT.